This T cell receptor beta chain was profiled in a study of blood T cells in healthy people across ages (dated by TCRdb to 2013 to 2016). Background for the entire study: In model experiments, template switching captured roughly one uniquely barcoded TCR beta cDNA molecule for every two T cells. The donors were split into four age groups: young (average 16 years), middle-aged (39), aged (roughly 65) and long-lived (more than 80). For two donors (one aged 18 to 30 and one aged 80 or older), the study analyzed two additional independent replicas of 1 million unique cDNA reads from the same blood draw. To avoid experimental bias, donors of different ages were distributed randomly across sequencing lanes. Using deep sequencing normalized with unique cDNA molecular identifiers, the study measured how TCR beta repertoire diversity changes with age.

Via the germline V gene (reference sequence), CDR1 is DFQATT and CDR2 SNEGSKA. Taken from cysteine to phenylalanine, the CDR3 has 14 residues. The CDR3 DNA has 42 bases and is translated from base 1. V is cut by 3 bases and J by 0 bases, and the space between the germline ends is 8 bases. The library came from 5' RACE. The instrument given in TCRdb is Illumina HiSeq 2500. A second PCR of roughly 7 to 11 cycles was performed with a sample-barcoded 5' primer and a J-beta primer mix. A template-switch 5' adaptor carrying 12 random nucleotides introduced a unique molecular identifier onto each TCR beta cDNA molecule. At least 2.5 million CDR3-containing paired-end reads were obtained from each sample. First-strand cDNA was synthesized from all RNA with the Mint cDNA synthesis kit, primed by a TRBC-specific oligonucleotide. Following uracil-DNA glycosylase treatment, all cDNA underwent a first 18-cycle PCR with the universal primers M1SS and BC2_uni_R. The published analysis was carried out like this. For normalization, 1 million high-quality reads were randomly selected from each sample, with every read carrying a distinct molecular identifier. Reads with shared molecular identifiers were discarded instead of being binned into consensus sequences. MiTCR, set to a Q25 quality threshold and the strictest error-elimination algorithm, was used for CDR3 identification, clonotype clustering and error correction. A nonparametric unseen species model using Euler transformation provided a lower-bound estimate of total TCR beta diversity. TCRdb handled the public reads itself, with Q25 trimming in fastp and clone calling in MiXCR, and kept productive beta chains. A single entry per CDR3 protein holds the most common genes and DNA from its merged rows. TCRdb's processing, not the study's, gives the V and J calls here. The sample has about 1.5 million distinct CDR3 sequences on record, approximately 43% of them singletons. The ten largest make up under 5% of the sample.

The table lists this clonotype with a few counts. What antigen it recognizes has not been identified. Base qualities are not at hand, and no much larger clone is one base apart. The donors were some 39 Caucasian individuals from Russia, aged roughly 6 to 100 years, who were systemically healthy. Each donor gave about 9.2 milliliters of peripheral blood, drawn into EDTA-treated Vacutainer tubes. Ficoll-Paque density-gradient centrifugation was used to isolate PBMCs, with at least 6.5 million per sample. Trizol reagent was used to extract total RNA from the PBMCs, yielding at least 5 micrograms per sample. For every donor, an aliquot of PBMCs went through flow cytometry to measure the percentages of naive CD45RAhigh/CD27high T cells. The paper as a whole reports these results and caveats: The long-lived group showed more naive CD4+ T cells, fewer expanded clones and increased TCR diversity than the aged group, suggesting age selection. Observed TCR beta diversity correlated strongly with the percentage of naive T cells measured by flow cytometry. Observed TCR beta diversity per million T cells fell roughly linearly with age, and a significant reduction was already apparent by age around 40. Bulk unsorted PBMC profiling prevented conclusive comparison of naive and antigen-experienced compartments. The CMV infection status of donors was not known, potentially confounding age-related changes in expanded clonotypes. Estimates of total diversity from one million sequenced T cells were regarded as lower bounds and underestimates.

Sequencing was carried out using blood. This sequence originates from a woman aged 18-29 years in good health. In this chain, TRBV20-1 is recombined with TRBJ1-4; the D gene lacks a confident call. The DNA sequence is TGCAGTGCTAGTACACCTGCAACTAATGAAAAACTGTTTTTT. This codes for CSASTPATNEKLFF.